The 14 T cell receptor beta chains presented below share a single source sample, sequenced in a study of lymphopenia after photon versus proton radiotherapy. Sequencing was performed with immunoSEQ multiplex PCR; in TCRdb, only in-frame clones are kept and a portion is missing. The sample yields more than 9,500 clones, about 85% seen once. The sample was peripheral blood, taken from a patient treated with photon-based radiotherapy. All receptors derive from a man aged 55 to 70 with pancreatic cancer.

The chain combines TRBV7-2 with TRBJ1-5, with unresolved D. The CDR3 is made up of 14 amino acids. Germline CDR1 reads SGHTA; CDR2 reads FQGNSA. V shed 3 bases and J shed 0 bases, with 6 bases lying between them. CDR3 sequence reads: CASSFRNSNQPQHF. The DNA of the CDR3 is TGTGCCAGCAGCTTCAGGAATAGCAATCAGCCCCAGCATTTT. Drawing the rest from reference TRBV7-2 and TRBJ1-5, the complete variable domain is GAGVSQSPSNKVTEKGKDVELRCDPISGHTALYWYRQSLGQGLEFLIYFQGNSAPDKSGLPSDRFSAERTGGSVSTLTIQRTQQEDSAVYLCASSFRNSNQPQHFGDGTRLSIL.

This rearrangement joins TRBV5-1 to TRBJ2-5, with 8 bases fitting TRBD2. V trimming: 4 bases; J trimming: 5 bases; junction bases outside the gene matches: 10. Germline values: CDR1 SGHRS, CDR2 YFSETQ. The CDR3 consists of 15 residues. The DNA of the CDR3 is TGCGCCAGCAGCGTTCTGGCGGGGGGCGGGGAGACCCAGTACTTC. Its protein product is CASSVLAGGGETQYF.

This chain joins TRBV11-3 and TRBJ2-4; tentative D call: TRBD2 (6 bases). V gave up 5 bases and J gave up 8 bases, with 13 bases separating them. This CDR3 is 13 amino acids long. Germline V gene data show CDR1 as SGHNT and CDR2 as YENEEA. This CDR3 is CASSQPPGDIQYF. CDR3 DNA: TGTGCCAGCAGCCAACCCCCGGGGGACATTCAGTACTTC. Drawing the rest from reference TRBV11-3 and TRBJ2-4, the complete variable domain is EAGVVQSPRYKIIEKKQPVAFWCNPISGHNTLYWYLQNLGQGPELLIRYENEEAVDDSQLPKDRFSAERLKGVDSTLKIQPAELGDSAVYLCASSQPPGDIQYFGAGTRLSVL.

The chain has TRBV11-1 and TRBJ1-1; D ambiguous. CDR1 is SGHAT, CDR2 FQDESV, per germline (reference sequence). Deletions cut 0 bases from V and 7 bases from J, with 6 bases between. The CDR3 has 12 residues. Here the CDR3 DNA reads TGTGCCAGCAGCTTAGCCCAGCGTGAAGCTTTCTTT. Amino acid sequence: CASSLAQREAFF.

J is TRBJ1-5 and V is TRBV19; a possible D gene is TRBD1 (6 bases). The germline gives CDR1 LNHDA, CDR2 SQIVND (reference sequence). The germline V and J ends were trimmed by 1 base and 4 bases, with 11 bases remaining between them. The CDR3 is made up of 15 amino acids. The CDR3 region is CASSIGGQSNQPQHF. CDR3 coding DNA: TGTGCCAGTAGTATAGGTGGACAGAGTAATCAGCCCCAGCATTTT.

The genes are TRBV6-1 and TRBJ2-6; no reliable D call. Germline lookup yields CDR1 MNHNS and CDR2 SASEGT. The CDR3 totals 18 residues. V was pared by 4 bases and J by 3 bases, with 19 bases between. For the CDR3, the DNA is TGTGCCAGCAGTGCTCGAGGCCCCGGCGTGGGTGGGGCCAACGTCCTGACTTTC. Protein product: CASSARGPGVGGANVLTF.

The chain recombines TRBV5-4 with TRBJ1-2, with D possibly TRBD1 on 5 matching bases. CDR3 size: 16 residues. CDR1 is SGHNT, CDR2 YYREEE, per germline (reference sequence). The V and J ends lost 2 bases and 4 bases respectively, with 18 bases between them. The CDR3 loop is CASSLYLGGASYGYTF. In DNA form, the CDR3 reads TGTGCCAGCAGCTTATATCTTGGGGGAGCCAGCTATGGCTACACCTTC.

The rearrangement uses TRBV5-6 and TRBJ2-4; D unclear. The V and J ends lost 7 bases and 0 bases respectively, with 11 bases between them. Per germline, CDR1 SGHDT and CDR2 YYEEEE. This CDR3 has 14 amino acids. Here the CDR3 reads CASRAGLAKNIQYF. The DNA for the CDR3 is TGTGCCAGCCGCGCCGGGTTAGCCAAAAACATTCAGTACTTC. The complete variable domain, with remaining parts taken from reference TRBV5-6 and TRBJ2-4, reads DAGVTQSPTHLIKTRGQQVTLRCSPKSGHDTVSWYQQALGQGPQFIFQYYEEEERQRGNFPDRFSGHQFPNYSSELNVNALLLGDSALYLCASRAGLAKNIQYFGAGTRLSVL.

The CDR3 sequence: CASADQRVKETQYF. Here the CDR3 DNA reads TGTGCCAGCGCGGATCAGAGGGTGAAAGAGACCCAGTACTTC. This chain uses TRBV2 with TRBJ2-5, with D maybe TRBD2 (5 bases). Germline V gene data show CDR1 as SNHLY and CDR2 as FYNNEI. The V gene lost 8 bases and the J gene lost 3 bases, with 16 bases spanning the gap. This CDR3 comprises 14 residues.

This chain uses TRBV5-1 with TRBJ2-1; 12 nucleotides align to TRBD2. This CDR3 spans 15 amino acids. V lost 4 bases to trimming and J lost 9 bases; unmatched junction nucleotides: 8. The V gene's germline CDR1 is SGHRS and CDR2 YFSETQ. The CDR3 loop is CASSPRLAGVREQFF. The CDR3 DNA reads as TGCGCCAGCAGCCCTCGACTAGCGGGGGTTCGTGAGCAGTTCTTC. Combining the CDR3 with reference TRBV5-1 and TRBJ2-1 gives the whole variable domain KAGVTQTPRYLIKTRGQQVTLSCSPISGHRSVSWYQQTPGQGLQFLFEYFSETQRNKGNFPGRFSGRQFSNSRSEMNVSTLELGDSALYLCASSPRLAGVREQFFGPGTRLTVL.

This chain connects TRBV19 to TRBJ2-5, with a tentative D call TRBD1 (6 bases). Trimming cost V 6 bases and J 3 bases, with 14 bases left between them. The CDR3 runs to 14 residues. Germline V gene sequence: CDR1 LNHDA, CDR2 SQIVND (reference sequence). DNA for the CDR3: TGTGCCAGTAGGAAGCAGGGGCCGGAAGAGACCCAGTACTTC. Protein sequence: CASRKQGPEETQYF. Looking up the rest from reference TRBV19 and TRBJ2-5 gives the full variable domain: DGGITQSPKYLFRKEGQNVTLSCEQNLNHDAMYWYRQDPGQGLRLIYYSQIVNDFQKGDIAEGYSVSREKKESFPLTVTSAQKNPTAFYLCASRKQGPEETQYFGPGTRLLVL.

The CDR3 DNA is TGTGCAAGTCGCCCCTGTAACACACAAAGTCGGGCCAACGTCCTGACTTTC. It codes for CASRPCNTQSRANVLTF. This rearrangement joins TRBV12-2 to TRBJ2-6; the table names TRBD1, a call not compared with the DNA. TRBV12-2 has pseudogene status. This CDR3 is 17 amino acids long.

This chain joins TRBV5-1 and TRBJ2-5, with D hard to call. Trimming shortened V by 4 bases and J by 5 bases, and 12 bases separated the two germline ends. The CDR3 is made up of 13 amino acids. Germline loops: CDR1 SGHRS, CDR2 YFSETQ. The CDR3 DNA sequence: TGCGCCAGCAGCCATCCGCAGAGGGAGACCCAGTACTTC. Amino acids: CASSHPQRETQYF. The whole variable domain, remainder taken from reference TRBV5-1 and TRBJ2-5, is KAGVTQTPRYLIKTRGQQVTLSCSPISGHRSVSWYQQTPGQGLQFLFEYFSETQRNKGNFPGRFSGRQFSNSRSEMNVSTLELGDSALYLCASSHPQRETQYFGPGTRLLVL.

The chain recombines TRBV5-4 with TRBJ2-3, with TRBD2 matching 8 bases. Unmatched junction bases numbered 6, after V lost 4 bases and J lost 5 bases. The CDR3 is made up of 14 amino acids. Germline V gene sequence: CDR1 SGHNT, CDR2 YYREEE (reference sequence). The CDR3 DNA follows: TGTGCCAGCAGCCCACGGACTAGCCGAGATACGCAGTATTTT. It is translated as CASSPRTSRDTQYF. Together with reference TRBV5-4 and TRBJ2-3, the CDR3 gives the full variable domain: ETGVTQSPTHLIKTRGQQVTLRCSSQSGHNTVSWYQQALGQGPQFIFQYYREEENGRGNFPPRFSGLQFPNYSSELNVNALELDDSALYLCASSPRTSRDTQYFGPGTRLTVL.